This is a list of T cell receptor beta chains from one sample in a study of cytomegalovirus exposure and HLA in healthy donors. This table comes from immunoSEQ multiplex PCR, and its TCRdb copy is limited to in-frame clones, with some not included. Of 80,000 to 90,000 clones listed, approximately 71% are singletons. The sequencing input was PBMCs. The receptors originated from a middle-aged man in good health and CMV-seronegative. Each CDR3 is given with its conserved first and last residue. Fields, in order: CDR3 protein, CDR3 DNA, J gene, D gene, clone size, V gene. The D gene is left open where the match is weak. The size entry is marked missing in some rows and otherwise reads once, few, many or a size class.

CSVGLLNEQFF | TGCAGCGTTGGACTTCTCAATGAGCAGTTCTTC | TRBJ2-1 | - | - | TRBV29-1
CASLTGRKAGNTIYF | TGTGCCAGCCTAACAGGGCGTAAGGCTGGAAACACCATATATTTT | TRBJ1-3 | - | few | TRBV28
CASSPRVSAETQYF | TGTGCTAGCAGCCCGCGGGTCTCGGCGGAGACCCAGTACTTC | TRBJ2-5 | - | - | TRBV7-7
CASLSLDRDYEQYF | TGTGCCAGCTTATCCTTGGACAGGGACTACGAGCAGTACTTC | TRBJ2-7 | TRBD1 | - | TRBV27
CASSEPSGSVSYEQYF | TGTGCCAGCAGTGAACCTAGCGGGAGTGTTAGCTACGAGCAGTACTTC | TRBJ2-7 | TRBD2 | - | TRBV2
CASSLLAGSLQETQYF | TGCGCCAGCAGCTTGCTAGCGGGTTCCCTCCAAGAGACCCAGTACTTC | TRBJ2-5 | TRBD2 | - | TRBV5-1
CASSGGRGYEQYF | TGTGCCAGCAGCGGCGGGAGAGGCTACGAGCAGTACTTC | TRBJ2-7 | TRBD2 | - | TRBV7-9
CAWMGFQDTQGNTEAFF | TGTGCCTGGATGGGCTTCCAGGACACCCAGGGGAACACTGAAGCTTTCTTT | TRBJ1-1 | - | - | TRBV30
CASIPILAGNEQFF | TGTGCCAGCATCCCCATACTAGCGGGCAATGAGCAGTTCTTC | TRBJ2-1 | TRBD2 | - | TRBV2
CASSPWTGGARETQYF | TGTGCCAGCAGCCCATGGACAGGGGGCGCACGGGAGACCCAGTACTTC | TRBJ2-5 | TRBD1 | - | TRBV11-2
CASSLVGEDTEAFF | TGTGCCAGCAGCTTGGTAGGGGAGGACACTGAAGCTTTCTTT | TRBJ1-1 | - | - | TRBV5-5
CASTYNEQFF | TGTGCCAGCACTTACAATGAGCAGTTCTTC | TRBJ2-1 | - | few | TRBV2
CASSYSIHYEQYF | TGTGCCAGCAGTTACTCCATACACTACGAGCAGTACTTC | TRBJ2-7 | - | - | TRBV6-5
CASGRLAGYEQYF | TGTGCCAGCGGACGACTAGCGGGGTACGAGCAGTACTTC | TRBJ2-7 | TRBD2 | - | TRBV14
CASSLGLADLETQYF | TGTGCCAGCAGCTTAGGCCTAGCGGACCTCGAGACCCAGTACTTC | TRBJ2-5 | TRBD2 | few | TRBV11-2
CASSLGRARASYEQYF | TGTGCCAGCAGTTTAGGGAGGGCCAGGGCCTCCTACGAGCAGTACTTC | TRBJ2-7 | TRBD2 | once | TRBV28
CASFTGTQNEQFF | TGCGCCAGCTTTACCGGGACTCAGAATGAGCAGTTCTTC | TRBJ2-1 | - | - | TRBV10-2
CASSAEAYEQYF | TGTGCCAGCAGCGCGGAGGCCTACGAGCAGTACTTC | TRBJ2-7 | - | few | TRBV2
CASSTGLVGYNEQFF | TGCGCCAGCAGCACAGGACTAGTAGGGTACAATGAGCAGTTCTTC | TRBJ2-1 | TRBD2 | - | TRBV5-1
CAWNQRAGGQYF | TGTGCCTGGAACCAGCGGGCCGGCGGGCAGTACTTC | TRBJ2-5 | - | - | TRBV30
CASSLGGFDSSTDTQYF | TGTGCCAGCAGCTTAGGCGGCTTCGACTCTAGCACAGATACGCAGTATTTT | TRBJ2-3 | - | - | TRBV7-2
CASSSSNRALSYEQYF | TGCGCCAGCAGTTCATCTAACAGGGCCCTATCCTACGAGCAGTACTTC | TRBJ2-7 | - | - | TRBV5-1
CASSLLAGYTWGETQYF | TGTGCCAGCAGCTTACTAGCGGGGTATACATGGGGAGAGACCCAGTACTTC | TRBJ2-5 | TRBD2 | - | TRBV7-2
CASSDGSGDLTYNEQFF | TGTGCCAGCAGTGACGGTAGCGGAGATCTAACCTACAATGAGCAGTTCTTC | TRBJ2-1 | - | - | TRBV2
CASGLAGVTGELFF | TGTGCCAGCGGACTAGCGGGAGTCACCGGGGAGCTGTTTTTT | TRBJ2-2 | TRBD2 | - | TRBV14
CASSPGRGRNQPQHF | TGTGCCAGCAGCCCCGGCCGAGGGCGCAATCAGCCCCAGCATTTT | TRBJ1-5 | - | - | TRBV6-1
CASSQSTGRTEAFF | TGCGCCAGCAGCCAGAGTACAGGGCGCACTGAAGCTTTCTTT | TRBJ1-1 | - | few | TRBV4-1
CAISLKGGGSSTDTQYF | TGTGCCATCAGTTTGAAAGGGGGCGGGTCTAGCACAGATACGCAGTATTTT | TRBJ2-3 | TRBD1 | - | TRBV10-3
CASSYSIDSEQFF | TGTGCCAGCAGTTACTCTATCGACAGTGAGCAGTTCTTC | TRBJ2-1 | - | few | TRBV6-5
CASSLSGVGNTIYF | TGTGCCAGCAGTTTATCGGGAGTTGGAAACACCATATATTTT | TRBJ1-3 | - | - | TRBV28
CASSLGTGQGGYEQHF | TGTGCCAGCAGCTTAGGGACGGGACAGGGTGGGTACGAGCAGCACTTC | TRBJ2-7 | TRBD1 | - | TRBV7-6
CASSPAGYEQYF | TGTGCCAGCTCACCCGCAGGGTACGAGCAGTACTTC | TRBJ2-7 | - | - | TRBV18
CASSLAGQGSGYTF | TGTGCCAGCAGCTTAGCGGGACAGGGGTCGGGCTACACCTTC | TRBJ1-2 | TRBD1 | few | TRBV7-3
CASSLEIGTRVTDTQYF | TGTGCCAGCAGCTTAGAGATCGGGACTAGGGTCACAGATACGCAGTATTTT | TRBJ2-3 | TRBD2 | - | TRBV11-3
CASSDTGASNTGELFF | TGTGCCAGCAGTGATACAGGGGCTTCGAACACCGGGGAGCTGTTTTTT | TRBJ2-2 | TRBD1 | - | TRBV6-4
CSVNGHIQEAQYF | TGCAGCGTGAACGGACATATCCAAGAGGCCCAGTACTTC | TRBJ2-5 | - | - | TRBV29-1
CASSAPDRRAGYTF | TGTGCCAGCAGCGCCCCCGACAGGAGAGCTGGCTACACCTTC | TRBJ1-2 | - | - | TRBV5-4
CASSLGTDTQYF | TGTGCCAGCAGTCTCGGCACAGATACGCAGTATTTT | TRBJ2-3 | - | - | TRBV27
CASSGNRDTGELFF | TGTGCCAGCAGTGGTAACAGGGACACCGGGGAGCTGTTTTTT | TRBJ2-2 | - | - | TRBV6-4
CASSEGGVGYTF | TGTGCCAGCAGTGAAGGGGGAGTTGGCTACACCTTC | TRBJ1-2 | - | - | TRBV2
CATEPLSSNTEAFF | TGTGCCACCGAGCCCCTTTCCTCGAACACTGAAGCTTTCTTT | TRBJ1-1 | - | few | TRBV19
CSVSGISGNTIYF | TGCAGCGTATCAGGGATTTCTGGAAACACCATATATTTT | TRBJ1-3 | - | - | TRBV29-1
CASSRTGDPNTEAFF | TGTGCCAGCTCACGGACAGGCGACCCGAACACTGAAGCTTTCTTT | TRBJ1-1 | TRBD1 | few | TRBV18
CASSLRPLGQGDYEQYF | TGTGCCAGCAGCTTACGCCCTTTAGGGCAGGGGGACTACGAGCAGTACTTC | TRBJ2-7 | TRBD1 | - | TRBV7-9
CANPGLADNPNTGELFF | TGTGCCAATCCGGGACTAGCCGACAATCCGAACACCGGGGAGCTGTTTTTT | TRBJ2-2 | TRBD2 | - | TRBV5-8
CASSTGLGLLDTDTQYF | TGTGCCAGCAGCACGGGACTAGGACTTTTGGACACAGATACGCAGTATTTT | TRBJ2-3 | TRBD2 | few | TRBV28
CASSLNLRPLHF | TGTGCCAGCAGCTTAAACTTACGGCCCCTCCACTTT | TRBJ1-6 | - | - | TRBV7-2
CASSDRQGAKDEQYF | TGTGCCAGCAGTGATCGGCAGGGGGCTAAAGACGAGCAGTACTTC | TRBJ2-7 | TRBD1 | - | TRBV25-1
CSVAPQGTYEQYF | TGCAGCGTTGCCCCCCAGGGAACCTACGAGCAGTACTTC | TRBJ2-7 | - | few | TRBV29-1
CASSGGTGLGEQYF | TGTGCCAGCAGCGGGGGGACAGGGTTAGGCGAGCAGTACTTC | TRBJ2-7 | TRBD1 | - | TRBV9
CAWSGGFSLNTEAFF | TGTGCCTGGAGCGGAGGGTTTTCCCTGAACACTGAAGCTTTCTTT | TRBJ1-1 | - | - | TRBV30
CASSLQQGKTEAFF | TGTGCCAGCAGCTTACAACAGGGAAAGACTGAAGCTTTCTTT | TRBJ1-1 | - | - | TRBV11-3
CASSDGGRETQYF | TGTGCCAGCAGCGATGGGGGGAGGGAGACCCAGTACTTC | TRBJ2-5 | - | once | TRBV5-4
CASSQASSAGDTQYF | TGCGCCAGCAGCCAAGCTTCTAGCGCGGGAGATACGCAGTATTTT | TRBJ2-3 | - | - | TRBV4-1
CASSLYSGTGELFF | TGTGCCAGCAGCTTGTATTCGGGGACCGGGGAGCTGTTTTTT | TRBJ2-2 | - | - | TRBV6-6